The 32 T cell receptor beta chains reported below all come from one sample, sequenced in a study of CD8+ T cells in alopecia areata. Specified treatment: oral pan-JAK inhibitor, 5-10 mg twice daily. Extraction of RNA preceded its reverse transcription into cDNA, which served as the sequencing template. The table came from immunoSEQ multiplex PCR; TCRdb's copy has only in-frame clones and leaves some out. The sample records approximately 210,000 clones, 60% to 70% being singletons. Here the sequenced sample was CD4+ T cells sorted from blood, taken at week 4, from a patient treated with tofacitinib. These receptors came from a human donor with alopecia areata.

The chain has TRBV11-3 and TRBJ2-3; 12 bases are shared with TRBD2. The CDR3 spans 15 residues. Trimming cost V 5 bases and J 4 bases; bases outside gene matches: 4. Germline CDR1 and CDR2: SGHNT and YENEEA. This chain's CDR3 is CASSPGTSGPDTQYF. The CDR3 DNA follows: TGTGCCAGCAGCCCCGGGACTAGCGGGCCAGATACGCAGTATTTT.

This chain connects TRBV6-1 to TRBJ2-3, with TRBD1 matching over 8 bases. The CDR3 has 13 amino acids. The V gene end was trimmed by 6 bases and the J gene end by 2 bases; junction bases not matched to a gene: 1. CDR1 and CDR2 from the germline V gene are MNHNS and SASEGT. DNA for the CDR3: TGTGCCAGCAGGGGACAGGTCACAGATACGCAGTATTTT. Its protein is CASRGQVTDTQYF.

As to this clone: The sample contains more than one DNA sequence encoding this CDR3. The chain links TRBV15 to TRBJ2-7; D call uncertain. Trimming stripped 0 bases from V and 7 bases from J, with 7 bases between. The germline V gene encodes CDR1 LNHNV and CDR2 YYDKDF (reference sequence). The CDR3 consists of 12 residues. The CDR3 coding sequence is TGTGCCACCAGCAGAGATCTCGGGGAGCAGTACTTC. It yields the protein CATSRDLGEQYF.

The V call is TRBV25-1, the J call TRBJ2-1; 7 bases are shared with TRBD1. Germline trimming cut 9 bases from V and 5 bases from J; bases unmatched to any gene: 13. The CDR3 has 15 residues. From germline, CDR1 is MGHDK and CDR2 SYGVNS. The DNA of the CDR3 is TGTGCCAGAGGCCTGGGCAGGGGGTTTCACAATGAGCAGTTCTTC. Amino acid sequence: CARGLGRGFHNEQFF.

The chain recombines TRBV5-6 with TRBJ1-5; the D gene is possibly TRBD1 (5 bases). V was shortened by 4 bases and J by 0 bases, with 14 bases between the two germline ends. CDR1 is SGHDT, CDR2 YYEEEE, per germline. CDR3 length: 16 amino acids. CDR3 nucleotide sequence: TGTGCCAGCAGCGCAGCGGGACGGCTTAGCAATCAGCCCCAGCATTTT. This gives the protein CASSAAGRLSNQPQHF.

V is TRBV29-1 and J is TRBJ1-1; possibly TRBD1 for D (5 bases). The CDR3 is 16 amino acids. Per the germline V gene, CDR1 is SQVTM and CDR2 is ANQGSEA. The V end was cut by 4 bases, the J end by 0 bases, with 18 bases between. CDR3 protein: CSVGRSGGGMNTEAFF. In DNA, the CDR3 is TGCAGCGTTGGACGAAGCGGGGGAGGGATGAACACTGAAGCTTTCTTT.

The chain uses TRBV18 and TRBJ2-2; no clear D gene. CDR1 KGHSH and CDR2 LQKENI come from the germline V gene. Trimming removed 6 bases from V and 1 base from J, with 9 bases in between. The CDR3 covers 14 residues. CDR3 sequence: CASSPLGNTGELFF. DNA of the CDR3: TGTGCCAGCTCGCCTTTGGGGAACACCGGGGAGCTGTTTTTT.

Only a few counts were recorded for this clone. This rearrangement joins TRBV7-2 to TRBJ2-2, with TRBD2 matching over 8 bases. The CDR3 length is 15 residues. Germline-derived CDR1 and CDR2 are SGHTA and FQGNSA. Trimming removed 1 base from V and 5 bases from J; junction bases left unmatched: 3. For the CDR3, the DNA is TGTGCCAGCAGCTTAGATAGCGGGGCTACCGGGGAGCTGTTTTTT. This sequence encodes CASSLDSGATGELFF.

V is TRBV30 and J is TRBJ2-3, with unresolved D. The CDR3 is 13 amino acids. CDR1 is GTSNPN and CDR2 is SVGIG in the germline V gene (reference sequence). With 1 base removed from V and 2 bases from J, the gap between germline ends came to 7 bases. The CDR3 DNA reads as TGTGCCTGGAGTGGAGGCCCCACAGATACGCAGTATTTT. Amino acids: CAWSGGPTDTQYF.

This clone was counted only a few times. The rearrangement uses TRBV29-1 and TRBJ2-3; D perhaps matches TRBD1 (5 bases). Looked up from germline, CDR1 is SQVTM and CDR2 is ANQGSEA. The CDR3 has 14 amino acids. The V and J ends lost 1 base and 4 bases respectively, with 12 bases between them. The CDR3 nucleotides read TGCAGCGTTGAAGGCGGCCAGGGTGCAGATACGCAGTATTTT. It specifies CSVEGGQGADTQYF.

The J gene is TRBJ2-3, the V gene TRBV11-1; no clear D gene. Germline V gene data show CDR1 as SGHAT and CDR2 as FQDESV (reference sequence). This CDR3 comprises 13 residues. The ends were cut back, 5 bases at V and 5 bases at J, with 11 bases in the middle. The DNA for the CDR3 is TGTGCCAGCAGCCCCCTTATAGGAGATACGCAGTATTTT. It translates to CASSPLIGDTQYF.

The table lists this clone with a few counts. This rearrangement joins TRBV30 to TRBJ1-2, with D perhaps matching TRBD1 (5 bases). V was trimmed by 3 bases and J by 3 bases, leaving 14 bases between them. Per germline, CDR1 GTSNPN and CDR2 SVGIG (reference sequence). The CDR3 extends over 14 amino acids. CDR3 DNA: TGTGCCTGGAGGGTAACCGGGACCCACTATGGCTACACCTTC. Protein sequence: CAWRVTGTHYGYTF. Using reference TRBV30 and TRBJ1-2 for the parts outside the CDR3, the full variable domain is SQTIHQWPATLVQPVGSPLSLECTVEGTSNPNLYWYRQAAGRGLQLLFYSVGIGQISSEVPQNLSASRPQDRQFILSSKKLLLSDSGFYLCAWRVTGTHYGYTFGSGTRLTVV.

The CDR3 sequence: CAWSVGQGAYEQYF. The CDR3 DNA reads as TGTGCCTGGAGTGTCGGGCAGGGGGCCTACGAGCAGTACTTC. The V call is TRBV30, the J call TRBJ2-7, with 7 bases fitting TRBD1. Germline V gene lookup returns CDR1 GTSNPN and CDR2 SVGIG (reference sequence). This CDR3 is 14 amino acids long. The ends lost 0 bases at V and 2 bases at J; junction bases unmatched: 4.

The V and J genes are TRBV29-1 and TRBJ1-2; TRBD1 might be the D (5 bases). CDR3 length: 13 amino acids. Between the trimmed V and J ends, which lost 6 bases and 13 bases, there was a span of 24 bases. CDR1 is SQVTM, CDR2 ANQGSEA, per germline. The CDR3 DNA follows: TGCAGCGTCCAAACTCCCGGGACGGCCGGCGGCACCTTC. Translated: CSVQTPGTAGGTF.

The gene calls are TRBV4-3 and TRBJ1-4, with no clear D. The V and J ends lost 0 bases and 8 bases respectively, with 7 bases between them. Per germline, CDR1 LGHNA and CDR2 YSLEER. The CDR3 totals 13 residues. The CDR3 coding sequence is TGCGCCAGCAGCCAAGAACTATGGGAAAAACTGTTTTTT. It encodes CASSQELWEKLFF.

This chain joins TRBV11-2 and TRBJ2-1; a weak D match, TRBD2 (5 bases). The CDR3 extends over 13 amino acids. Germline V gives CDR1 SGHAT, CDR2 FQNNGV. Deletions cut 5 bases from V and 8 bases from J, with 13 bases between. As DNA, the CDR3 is TGTGCCAGCAGCGGAGAGGGCTGGGATGAGCAGTTCTTC. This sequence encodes CASSGEGWDEQFF.

The CDR3 nucleotides are TGCAGCGTTGGGGGTAGTTCGTCATCCACAGATACGCAGTATTTT. Its translation is CSVGGSSSSTDTQYF. The chain recombines TRBV29-1 with TRBJ2-3; D is undetermined. This CDR3 spans 15 amino acids. Trimming removed 4 bases from V and 2 bases from J, with 16 bases in between. From germline, CDR1 is SQVTM and CDR2 ANQGSEA.

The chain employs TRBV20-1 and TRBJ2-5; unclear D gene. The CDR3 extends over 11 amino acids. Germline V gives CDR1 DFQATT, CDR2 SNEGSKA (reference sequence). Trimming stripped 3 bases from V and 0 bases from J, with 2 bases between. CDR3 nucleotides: TGCAGTGCTAGGGACCAAGAGACCCAGTACTTC. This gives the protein CSARDQETQYF.

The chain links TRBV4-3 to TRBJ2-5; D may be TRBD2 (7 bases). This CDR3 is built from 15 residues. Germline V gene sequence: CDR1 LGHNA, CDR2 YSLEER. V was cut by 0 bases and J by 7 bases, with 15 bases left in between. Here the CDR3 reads CASSQDPSGGRTQYF. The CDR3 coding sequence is TGCGCCAGCAGCCAAGATCCGTCGGGGGGCCGGACCCAGTACTTC.

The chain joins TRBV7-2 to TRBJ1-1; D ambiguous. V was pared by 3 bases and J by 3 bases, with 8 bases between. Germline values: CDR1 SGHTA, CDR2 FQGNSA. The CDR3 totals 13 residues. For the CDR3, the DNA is TGTGCCAGCAGCTTGATGGAGGACACTGAAGCTTTCTTT. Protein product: CASSLMEDTEAFF.

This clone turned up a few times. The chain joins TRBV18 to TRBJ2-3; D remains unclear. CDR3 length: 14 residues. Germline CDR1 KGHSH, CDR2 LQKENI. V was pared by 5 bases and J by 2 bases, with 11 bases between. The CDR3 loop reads CASSGPLDTDTQYF. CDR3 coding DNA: TGTGCCAGCTCAGGACCGCTCGACACAGATACGCAGTATTTT.

The CDR3 here is CASSLGGVNLNEQFF. CDR3 DNA: TGCGCCAGCAGCTTAGGCGGGGTAAACTTGAATGAGCAGTTCTTC. This chain joins TRBV5-1 and TRBJ2-1; D is perhaps TRBD2 (6 bases). V lost 2 bases and J lost 7, with 16 bases in between. In germline, CDR1 is SGHRS, CDR2 YFSETQ. The CDR3 is 15 amino acids.

CDR3 residues: CASAVQRGFEAFF. The CDR3 DNA reads as TGTGCCAGCGCGGTACAGCGAGGATTTGAAGCTTTCTTT. The chain uses TRBV6-5 and TRBJ1-1; D not resolved. The length of the CDR3 is 13 residues. The germline V gene encodes CDR1 MNHEY and CDR2 SVGAGI. V was shortened by 8 bases and J by 7 bases, with 17 bases between the two germline ends.

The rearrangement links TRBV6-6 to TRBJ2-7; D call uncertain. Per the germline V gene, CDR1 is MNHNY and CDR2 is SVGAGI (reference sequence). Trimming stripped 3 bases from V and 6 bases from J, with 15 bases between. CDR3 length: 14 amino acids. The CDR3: CASSYSPGWTEQYF. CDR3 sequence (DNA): TGTGCCAGCAGTTATTCACCAGGTTGGACCGAGCAGTACTTC.

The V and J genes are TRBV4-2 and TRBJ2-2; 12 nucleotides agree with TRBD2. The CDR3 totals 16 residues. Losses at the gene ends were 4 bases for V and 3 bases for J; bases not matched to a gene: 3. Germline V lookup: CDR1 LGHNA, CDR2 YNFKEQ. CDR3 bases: TGTGCCAGCAGCCCCCCTAGCGGGGGGGACACCGGGGAGCTGTTTTTT. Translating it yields CASSPPSGGDTGELFF.

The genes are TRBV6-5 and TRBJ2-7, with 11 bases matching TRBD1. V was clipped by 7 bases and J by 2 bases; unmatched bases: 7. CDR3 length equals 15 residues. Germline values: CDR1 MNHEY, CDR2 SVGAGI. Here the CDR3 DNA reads TGTGCCAGCATCAGCCGGGACAGGGGGGCCTACGAGCAGTACTTC. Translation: CASISRDRGAYEQYF.

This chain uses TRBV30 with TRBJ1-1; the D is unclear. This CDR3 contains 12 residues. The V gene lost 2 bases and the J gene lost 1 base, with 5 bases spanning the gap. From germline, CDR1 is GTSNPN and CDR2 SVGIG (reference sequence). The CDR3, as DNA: TGTGCCTGGAGTCATCAGAACACTGAAGCTTTCTTT. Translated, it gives CAWSHQNTEAFF.

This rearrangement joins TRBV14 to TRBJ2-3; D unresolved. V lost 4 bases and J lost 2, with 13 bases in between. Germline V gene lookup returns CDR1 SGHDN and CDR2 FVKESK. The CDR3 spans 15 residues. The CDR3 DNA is TGTGCCAGCAGCCTGCGGTGGCGGCTCACAGATACGCAGTATTTT. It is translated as CASSLRWRLTDTQYF.

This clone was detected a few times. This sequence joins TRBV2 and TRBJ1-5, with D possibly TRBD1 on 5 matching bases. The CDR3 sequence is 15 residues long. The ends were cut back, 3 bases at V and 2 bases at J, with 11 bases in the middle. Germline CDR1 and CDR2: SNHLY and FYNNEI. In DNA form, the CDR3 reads TGTGCCAGCAGTGACAGGGTCGGCGGCAATCAGCCCCAGCATTTT. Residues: CASSDRVGGNQPQHF.

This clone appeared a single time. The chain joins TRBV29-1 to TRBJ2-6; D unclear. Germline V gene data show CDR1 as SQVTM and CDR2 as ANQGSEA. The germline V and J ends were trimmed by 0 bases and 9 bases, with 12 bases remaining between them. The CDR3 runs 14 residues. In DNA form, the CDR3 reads TGCAGCGTTGAAGAAAAAAGGGCTGTCAACGTCCTGACTTTC. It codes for CSVEEKRAVNVLTF.

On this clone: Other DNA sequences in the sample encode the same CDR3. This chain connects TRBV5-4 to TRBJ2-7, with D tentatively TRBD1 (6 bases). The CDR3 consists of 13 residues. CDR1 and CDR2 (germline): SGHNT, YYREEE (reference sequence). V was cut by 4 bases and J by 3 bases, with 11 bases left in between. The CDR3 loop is CASSPGQSYEQYF. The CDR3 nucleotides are TGTGCCAGCAGCCCCGGACAGAGCTACGAGCAGTACTTC.

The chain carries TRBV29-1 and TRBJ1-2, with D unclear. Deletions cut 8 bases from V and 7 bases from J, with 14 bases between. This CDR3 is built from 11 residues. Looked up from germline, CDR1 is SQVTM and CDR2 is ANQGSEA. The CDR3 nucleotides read TGCAGCTCTGGTGAATCTTTTGGCTACACCTTC. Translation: CSSGESFGYTF.